This entry features one T cell receptor beta chain sequence. Its antigen remains unknown. The deep-level immunoSEQ assay was used. The method was immunoSEQ multiplex PCR; TCRdb's version includes in-frame clones alone and lacks a portion of them. The table has about 2.2 million clones, around 93% seen once. This sample was taken from a study of shared clonotypes between healthy human individuals. Broader study findings: Clonotypes that were shared across a handful of donors made up around 5% of naive CD4 clonotypes. Non-shared clonotypes were found to have lower generation probabilities than the clonotypes that were shared by all four of the sorted-subset donors. Clonotype sharing levels among donors were expected to vary with sequencing depth.

CD45RO-negative, CCR7-selected cells formed the naive CD8 fraction, which excluded terminally differentiated effector memory CD45RA+ cells. With 10 bases removed from V and 2 bases from J, the gap between germline ends came to 15 bases. CDR3 length: 13 amino acids. Per the germline V gene, CDR1 is MDHEN and CDR2 is SYDVKM. This sequence originates from a man in his late teens or twenties in good health. Some clones in this sample may be carry-over from other donors' samples. The chain carries TRBV28 and TRBJ2-7; D might be TRBD2 (5 bases). Source material: naive CD8+ T cells from PBMCs. The chain's CDR3 is CAIFGVGTYEQYF. CDR3 coding DNA: TGTGCCATCTTCGGGGTAGGGACCTACGAGCAGTACTTC.